This T cell receptor (beta chain) was retrieved from a study of radiation and T cells in renal cell carcinoma. Study observations and caveats: Top tumor clonotypes rose in blood 2 weeks post-radiation, then contracted.

Notes on this clone: Its antigen is unknown.

Time point specified: blood 4 weeks post-SBRT, at nephrectomy. Noted treatment: 15 Gy SBRT to primary tumor, nephrectomy 4 weeks later. Nephrectomy followed 15 Gy stereotactic body radiation by 4 weeks. The V end lost 2 bases, the J end lost 5 bases, and 9 bases lay between the germline ends. The germline V gene has CDR1 MDHEN and CDR2 SYDVKM. The CDR3 runs to 13 residues. Profiling relied on immunoSEQ multiplex PCR, and the TCRdb table lists in-frame clones only, not all of them. Here the sample spans 97,000 or so clones, around 84% being singletons. Sequencing used blood, obtained from a patient whose treatment included radiotherapy and nephrectomy. The chain uses TRBV28 and TRBJ1-2; D may be TRBD1 (6 bases). This clonotype was obtained from a man between 60 and 75 years old with renal cell carcinoma. The CDR3 region is CASSLDRLYGYTF. CDR3 in DNA: TGTGCCAGCAGTTTAGACAGGTTATATGGCTACACCTTC.